These 20 T cell receptor beta chains originate from one sample sequenced in a study of T cells in Graves' hyperthyroidism and ophthalmopathy. Amplified TCR beta CDR3 regions derived from RNA transcripts. First-round RT-PCR targeting the TCR CDR3 was performed with the HTBI primer set. TCRdb itself ran the multiplex PCR reads through MiXCR, one entry per CDR3 protein. The top ten hold less than 3.5% of the sample, which has some 550,000 distinct CDR3 sequences, around 16% seen once. Sequencing used blood. The receptors were sampled from a woman in her thirties or forties with Graves' ophthalmopathy.

The chain links TRBV29-1 to TRBJ2-2, with D perhaps matching TRBD1 (6 bases). V dropped 4 bases and J dropped 1 base, with 13 bases sitting between them. CDR1 and CDR2 (germline): SQVTM, ANQGSEA. The CDR3 spans 15 residues. The CDR3 DNA sequence: TGCAGCGTTGTAGGGGGTCCCTTGAACACCGGGGAGCTGTTTTTT. Its translation is CSVVGGPLNTGELFF.

In this sample, this clonotype turned up many times. J is TRBJ2-7 and V is TRBV5-1; TRBD2 matches 8 bases. CDR1 SGHRS and CDR2 YFSETQ come from the germline V gene. The CDR3 has 14 residues. J lost 4 bases, V lost 7 bases, and 10 bases had no gene match. The CDR3 loop reads CASARSGTEYEQYF. The CDR3 nucleotides read TGCGCCAGCGCGCGTAGCGGGACCGAATACGAGCAGTACTTC. The variable domain in full, with the rest retrieved from reference TRBV5-1 and TRBJ2-7, is KAGVTQTPRYLIKTRGQQVTLSCSPISGHRSVSWYQQTPGQGLQFLFEYFSETQRNKGNFPGRFSGRQFSNSRSEMNVSTLELGDSALYLCASARSGTEYEQYFGPGTRLTVT.

This clonotype came up many times. The chain uses TRBV7-9 and TRBJ2-3, with 7 bases that match TRBD1. From germline, CDR1 is SEHNR and CDR2 FQNEAQ (reference sequence). This CDR3 region has 15 residues. V lost 5 bases and J lost 0; bases outside the gene matches: 5. The CDR3 nucleotides are TGTGCCAGCAGCCCAACAGGGGTTAGCACAGATACGCAGTATTTT. The encoded protein is CASSPTGVSTDTQYF. The full variable domain, in which reference TRBV7-9 and TRBJ2-3 provide the parts outside the CDR3, is DTGVSQNPRHKITKRGQNVTFRCDPISEHNRLYWYRQTLGQGPEFLTYFQNEAQLEKSRLLSDRFSAERPKGSFSTLEIQRTEQGDSAMYLCASSPTGVSTDTQYFGPGTRLTVL.

This clonotype occurred many times. This chain joins TRBV12-3 or TRBV12-4 and TRBJ2-5, with D tentatively TRBD2 (6 bases). The CDR3 consists of 14 residues. Trimming left V 3 bases short and J 4 bases short, with 12 bases between. The CDR3: CASSFYGRGETQYF. The CDR3 DNA reads TGTGCCAGCAGTTTTTACGGGAGAGGAGAGACCCAGTACTTC.

Ten or more counts support this clonotype. The chain links TRBV6-1 to TRBJ2-4; 10 positions match TRBD2. The CDR3 loop spans 20 amino acids. V lost 8 bases and J lost 0; bases outside the gene matches: 19. The germline V gene encodes CDR1 MNHNS and CDR2 SASEGT. The CDR3 loop reads CASRRRGLAGVEGAKNIQYF. Here the CDR3 DNA reads TGTGCCAGCCGTAGACGGGGGCTAGCGGGAGTGGAGGGAGCCAAAAACATTCAGTACTTC.

The chain carries TRBV20-1 and TRBJ2-2; D is tentatively TRBD1 or TRBD2 (5 bases each). The germline V gene has CDR1 DFQATT and CDR2 SNEGSKA (reference sequence). V shed 6 bases and J shed 1 base, with 18 bases lying between them. This CDR3 is 16 amino acids long. CDR3 in amino acids: CSAAGNPQGNTGELFF. The CDR3 DNA sequence: TGCAGTGCCGCCGGGAACCCCCAGGGGAACACCGGGGAGCTGTTTTTT.

The chain couples TRBV20-1 to TRBJ1-1; D remains unclear. CDR1 is DFQATT, CDR2 SNEGSKA, per germline (reference sequence). Trimming pared 6 bases from V and 0 bases from J, leaving 8 bases between. The CDR3 runs 12 residues. The CDR3 DNA follows: TGCAGTGCAGGGCGGTTGAACACTGAAGCTTTCTTT. Its protein product is CSAGRLNTEAFF.

The V and J genes are TRBV19 and TRBJ1-6; no clear D. CDR1 and CDR2 from the germline V gene are LNHDA and SQIVND (reference sequence). V was pared by 7 bases and J by 8 bases, with 21 bases between. This CDR3 contains 16 residues. Here the CDR3 reads CASTYARGRGDSPLHF. The CDR3 nucleotides read TGTGCCAGTACCTATGCAAGAGGTCGTGGGGATTCACCCCTCCACTTT.

This clonotype was seen a few times. The chain is built from TRBV28 and TRBJ1-1; 8 bases match TRBD1. This CDR3 has 16 residues. Germline values: CDR1 MDHEN, CDR2 SYDVKM. J lost 10 bases, V lost 2 bases, and 15 bases had no gene match. The CDR3 bases are TGTGCCAGCAGTTTAGGGGCCTTAACAGGGGGATTTGTAGCTTTCTTT. This gives the protein CASSLGALTGGFVAFF.

This clonotype was counted at least ten times. The genes are TRBV12-3 or TRBV12-4 and TRBJ1-1; D is possibly TRBD1 (5 bases). Trimming cost V 2 bases and J 1 base, with 8 bases left between them. CDR3 length: 14 amino acids. The CDR3 spells CASSLTGTNTEAFF. CDR3 bases: TGTGCCAGCAGTTTAACCGGGACGAACACTGAAGCTTTCTTT.

This clonotype was counted many times. The gene calls are TRBV7-2 and TRBJ1-1, with D uncertain. CDR1 is SGHTA and CDR2 is FQGNSA in the germline V gene. This CDR3 is 15 amino acids long. Between the trimmed V and J ends, which lost 5 bases and 0 bases, there was a span of 13 bases. The chain's CDR3 is CASSPQTYLNTEAFF. CDR3 nucleotide sequence: TGTGCCAGCAGCCCACAAACCTACCTGAACACTGAAGCTTTCTTT.

The sample holds many counts of this clonotype. The rearrangement links TRBV3-1 to TRBJ2-5, with 11 bases that match TRBD1. V lost 4 bases to trimming and J lost 6 bases; unmatched junction nucleotides: 10. Germline V gives CDR1 LGHDT, CDR2 YNNKEL (reference sequence). The CDR3 covers 16 residues. CDR3: CASSPGRTGGTKTQYF. DNA for the CDR3: TGTGCCAGCAGCCCGGGGCGGACAGGGGGCACAAAGACCCAGTACTTC.

This clonotype was detected many times. V is TRBV27 and J is TRBJ2-1; D may be TRBD1 (5 bases). Germline CDR1 reads MNHEY; CDR2 reads SMNVEV (reference sequence). V was shortened by 5 bases and J by 0 bases, with 14 bases between the two germline ends. This CDR3 spans 16 amino acids. CDR3 in DNA: TGTGCCAGCAGTCCAGCCACAGGATACTCCTACAATGAGCAGTTCTTC. Translation gives CASSPATGYSYNEQFF.

This clonotype was recorded at least ten times. V gene TRBV5-1 combines with J gene TRBJ1-1; D unresolved. The V end lost 4 bases, the J end lost 0 bases, and 13 bases lay between the germline ends. The germline V gene encodes CDR1 SGHRS and CDR2 YFSETQ. The CDR3 has 15 residues. The CDR3 coding sequence is TGCGCCAGCAGCGCCGCCGGACGGTTGAACACTGAAGCTTTCTTT. Amino acids: CASSAAGRLNTEAFF.

This clonotype was observed a few times. The genes are TRBV28 and TRBJ1-4, with 8 bases identical to TRBD1. The germline V gene encodes CDR1 MDHEN and CDR2 SYDVKM. This CDR3 spans 13 amino acids. V dropped 5 bases and J dropped 8; count of bases not matched to a gene: 4. The CDR3 sequence: CASSPGQVEKLFF. The DNA for the CDR3 is TGTGCCAGCAGTCCGGGACAGGTCGAAAAACTGTTTTTT.

There are a few counts of this clonotype. The V and J genes are TRBV2 and TRBJ2-1; tentatively, D is TRBD2 (6 bases). The CDR3 has 13 residues. The V and J ends lost 1 base and 8 bases respectively, with 9 bases between them. Germline assignment: CDR1 SNHLY and CDR2 FYNNEI. The CDR3 loop reads CASSEGRGYEQFF. CDR3 sequence (DNA): TGTGCCAGCAGTGAAGGGAGGGGATATGAGCAGTTCTTC.

A remark on this clonotype: The germline gene is not matched at one end of the junction; a read error may be the cause. This chain connects TRBV18 to TRBJ1-2; D uncertain. CDR1 KGHSH and CDR2 LQKENI come from the germline V gene. CDR3 length: 14 amino acids. The CDR3 nucleotides read TGTGCCAGCACACCACCATCCACGGGCTATGGCTACACCTTC. Translating it yields CASTPPSTGYGYTF.

The rearrangement joins TRBV5-1 to TRBJ2-5, with D tentatively TRBD2 (6 bases). V was cut by 3 bases and J by 0 bases, with 18 bases left in between. This CDR3 has 17 amino acids. Germline CDR1 is SGHRS and CDR2 is YFSETQ. The CDR3 region has the DNA TGCGCCAGCAGCTACCCCCGGGGCGGGGAGTACCAAGAGACCCAGTACTTC. Protein: CASSYPRGGEYQETQYF.

This clonotype was counted between two and nine times. The rearrangement links TRBV2 to TRBJ2-4, with a possible D match to TRBD1 (5 bases). The ends were cut back, 3 bases at V and 7 bases at J, with 13 bases in the middle. The CDR3 is 14 amino acids. CDR1 is SNHLY, CDR2 FYNNEI, per germline. Here the CDR3 reads CASSEMQGFNIQYF. The CDR3 DNA reads TGTGCCAGCAGTGAGATGCAGGGTTTTAACATTCAGTACTTC.

This chain joins TRBV4-1 and TRBJ1-4; the D gene is possibly TRBD1 (5 bases). CDR1 is MGHRA and CDR2 is YSYEKL in the germline V gene. The V and J ends lost 3 bases and 2 bases respectively, with 10 bases between them. The CDR3 consists of 15 residues. This CDR3 is CASSQGGRTNEKLFF. In nucleotides, the CDR3 is TGCGCCAGCAGCCAGGGGGGTCGCACTAATGAAAAACTGTTTTTT.